This note documents a single T cell receptor (beta chain) sequence. The CDR3 runs 14 residues. Germline-derived CDR1 and CDR2 are SGHTA and FQGTGA. V was pared by 5 bases and J by 0 bases, with 11 bases between. This sample was taken from a study of identical twins. TCRdb fed the 5' RACE reads into MiXCR, producing one record per CDR3 protein. In the table there are about 730,000 distinct CDR3 sequences, 21% of which are singletons. These sequences were also reported in another study, on T cells expressing NK-cell markers.

Sequencing input: PBMCs. The rearrangement links TRBV7-3 to TRBJ2-7; maybe TRBD1 (5 bases). The TCR sequence derives from a young woman in good health. The CDR3 is CASSPTALSYEQYF. The CDR3 nucleotides read TGTGCCAGCAGCCCGACAGCGCTCTCCTACGAGCAGTACTTC.